Below, 3 T cell receptor beta chains from the same sample are listed, as sequenced in a study of a mutant IDH1 vaccine in newly diagnosed glioma. Profiling relied on immunoSEQ multiplex PCR, and the TCRdb table lists in-frame clones only, not all of them. Found here are about 46,000 clones, around 84% of them singletons; the top ten hold 4.3%. Documented time point: week 47, end of study. Every single dose of the vaccine, 300 ug of mutant IDH1 20-mer peptide, came with topical imiquimod. No antigen has been identified for these receptors. The sample consisted of PBMCs, taken from a glioma patient whose treatment included an IDH1 peptide vaccine. The receptors shown here come from a woman aged 25-40 years with glioma. Some clones in this sample may be carry-over from other donors' samples.

J is TRBJ1-4 and V is TRBV2; 10 bases are shared with TRBD1. In germline, CDR1 is SNHLY, CDR2 FYNNEI. The V segment lost 4 bases and the J segment 7 bases; nucleotides outside the gene matches: 12. CDR3 length: 17 residues. CDR3 nucleotides: TGTGCCAGCAGTGTAGGGTATTGGGGACAGGGGACTGAAAAACTGTTTTTT. Amino acids: CASSVGYWGQGTEKLFF.

This chain links TRBV19 with TRBJ1-2; 10 nucleotides match TRBD1. The V gene's germline CDR1 is LNHDA and CDR2 SQIVND (reference sequence). This CDR3 spans 15 amino acids. J gave up 5 bases and V 6 bases, and 9 bases lay outside the gene matches. CDR3 sequence reads: CASRVQDRGNYGYTF. The CDR3 DNA is TGTGCCAGTAGGGTCCAGGACAGGGGGAATTATGGCTACACCTTC. The full variable domain, in which reference TRBV19 and TRBJ1-2 provide the parts outside the CDR3, is DGGITQSPKYLFRKEGQNVTLSCEQNLNHDAMYWYRQDPGQGLRLIYYSQIVNDFQKGDIAEGYSVSREKKESFPLTVTSAQKNPTAFYLCASRVQDRGNYGYTFGSGTRLTVV.

The sample holds one count of this clone. The J gene is TRBJ2-1, the V gene TRBV10-1; a weak D match, TRBD2 (5 bases). From germline, CDR1 is WNHNN and CDR2 SYGVQD (reference sequence). V gave up 5 bases and J gave up 2 bases, with 13 bases separating them. The CDR3 runs to 15 residues. CDR3 sequence reads: CASSSEKRPYNEQFF. Here the CDR3 DNA reads TGCGCCAGCAGTTCCGAAAAGCGGCCCTACAATGAGCAGTTCTTC.